This TCR beta chain came from a study of blood T cell repertoires in COVID-19. For the study at large: Sites across the United States, Italy and Spain contributed samples from acute and convalescent COVID-19. Sources were T cells, B-cell-depleted T cells, or PBMCs; the material itself was cDNA or gDNA.

Germline assignment: CDR1 SGHTA and CDR2 FQGNSA. V lost 0 bases, J lost 4 bases, and 12 bases lay in between. CDR3 length: 15 amino acids. Study processing details: It was from reference gene primer amplification that nucleated cell counts were estimated. Sequencing used immunoSEQ multiplex PCR; TCRdb keeps in-frame clones, though not all of them. V and J calls and clone size follow that table, whereas D and trimming were derived from the DNA. The profile shows 95,000 to 120,000 clones, about 85% of them singletons. This receptor was identified in a man aged 40-49 years with acute or convalescent COVID-19. The sequenced material came from peripheral blood. V and J are TRBV7-2 and TRBJ1-2; possibly TRBD1 for D (6 bases). The CDR3: CASSLAGQGSYGYTF. The CDR3 region has the DNA TGTGCCAGCAGCTTAGCGGGCCAGGGGAGCTATGGCTACACCTTC.